This T cell receptor (beta chain) was identified during a study of graft-versus-host responses after intestinal transplantation. Whole-study context: Grafts were multivisceral, liver-intestinal, or isolated intestinal. Points from the study as a whole: High graft-versus-host to host-versus-graft T cell clonal ratios marked allografts of patients with graft-donor macrochimerism. With peak circulating GvH clone levels came an association with early post-transplant HvG declines.

Remarks on this clone: Its matching antigen is unknown.

Clones were sequenced by immunoSEQ multiplex PCR, and TCRdb holds only the in-frame ones, with some missing. The sample lists 90,000 to 150,000 clones, roughly 93% occurring once. The CDR3 spans 14 residues. Germline V gene sequence: CDR1 SNHLY, CDR2 FYNNEI. With 2 bases removed from V and 0 bases from J, the gap between germline ends came to 7 bases. The receptor comes from a human donor who received an intestinal transplant. This chain joins TRBV2 and TRBJ1-1; D ambiguous. The sequencing used unstimulated CD4+ T cells sorted from spleen or lymph node cells, collected before intestinal transplant. CDR3: CASSEQDLNTEAFF. CDR3 in DNA: TGTGCCAGCAGTGAACAGGATCTGAACACTGAAGCTTTCTTT.